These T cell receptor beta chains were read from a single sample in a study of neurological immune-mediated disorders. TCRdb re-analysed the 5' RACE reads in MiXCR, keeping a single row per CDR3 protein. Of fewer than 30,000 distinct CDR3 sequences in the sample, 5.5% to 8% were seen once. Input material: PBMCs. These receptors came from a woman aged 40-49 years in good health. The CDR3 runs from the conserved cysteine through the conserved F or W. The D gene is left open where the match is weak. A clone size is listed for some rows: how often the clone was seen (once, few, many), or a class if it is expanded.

TGCGCCAGCAGCCCAGCTAGCGGTAGCACAGATACGCAGTATTTT | CASSPASGSTDTQYF | 15 | TRBJ2-3 | TRBD2 | TRBV4-1 | many
TGTGCCAGCAGCCAAGCGGGACCCCAAGAGACCCAGTACTTC | CASSQAGPQETQYF | 14 | TRBJ2-5 | TRBD2 | TRBV7-6 | many
TGTGCCAGCAGCTTGGTGGCAGGGTGGAATCAGCCCCAGCATTTT | CASSLVAGWNQPQHF | 15 | TRBJ1-5 | - | TRBV5-5 | many
TGCGCCAGCAGCTTGAGTACTGCCTACAATGAGCAGTTCTTC | CASSLSTAYNEQFF | 14 | TRBJ2-1 | - | TRBV5-1 | many
TGCGCCAGCAGCTTGGGGACTAGCGCTAACAATGAGCAGTTCTTC | CASSLGTSANNEQFF | 15 | TRBJ2-1 | TRBD2 | TRBV5-1 | many
TGCAGTGCCAAAGAGGGGGCCGGGGAGCTGTTTTTT | CSAKEGAGELFF | 12 | TRBJ2-2 | - | TRBV20-1 | many
TGTGCCAGCAGCTTACTACCTGGAATGATGGGAAACATTCAGTACTTC | CASSLLPGMMGNIQYF | 16 | TRBJ2-4 | - | TRBV7-2 | many
TGTGCCAGCAGCCCACCGGGCCAGGGGATGAACACTGAAGCTTTCTTT | CASSPPGQGMNTEAFF | 16 | TRBJ1-1 | - | TRBV7-2 | many
TGTGCCAGCAGCAGCCGACTAGCGGGAGATTTGGGTGAGCAGTTCTTC | CASSSRLAGDLGEQFF | 16 | TRBJ2-1 | TRBD2 | TRBV11-2 | many
TGCAGTGCTAGAGATGTGAAGGCGGGAGATTACACAGATACGCAGTATTTT | CSARDVKAGDYTDTQYF | 17 | TRBJ2-3 | TRBD2 | TRBV20-1 | -
TGTGCCAGCTCACCGACACAGGGGAATAATTCACCCCTCCACTTT | CASSPTQGNNSPLHF | 15 | TRBJ1-6 | TRBD1 | TRBV18 | -
TGTGCCAGCAGTTTGGATAGGTACAGCGCTTTCTTT | CASSLDRYSAFF | 12 | TRBJ1-1 | - | TRBV28 | many
TGCAGTGCTAGAGATCAGTGGGTAGGGGCCCAGTACTTC | CSARDQWVGAQYF | 13 | TRBJ2-5 | - | TRBV20-1 | many
TGCGCCAGCGAAAGGGACAACTCAAATTCTGAAGCTTTCTTT | CASERDNSNSEAFF | 14 | TRBJ1-1 | - | TRBV5-1 | many
TGTGCCAGCAGCTTAGCGCTAACAGAAGCAGATACGCAGTATTTT | CASSLALTEADTQYF | 15 | TRBJ2-3 | - | TRBV11-2 | many
TGTGCCACCAGTGATTCCCGGGACAGGGGTGGCGATACGCAGTATTTT | CATSDSRDRGGDTQYF | 16 | TRBJ2-3 | TRBD1 | TRBV24-1 | many
TGCGCCAGCAGCCAACCTAGGCGGGAAGAGACCCAGTACTTC | CASSQPRREETQYF | 14 | TRBJ2-5 | - | TRBV4-1 | -
TGTGCCAGCCGTCGGGAGAGCCGGGGAGGCTACACCTTC | CASRRESRGGYTF | 13 | TRBJ1-2 | - | TRBV6-5 | many
TGTGCCAGCAGTTATGGGACTAGCGGGAACAATGAGCAGTTCTTC | CASSYGTSGNNEQFF | 15 | TRBJ2-1 | TRBD2 | TRBV6-5 | many
TGTGCCAGCAGCTCTACACTTTCAGGGGGCGCAGACAATCAGCCCCAGCATTTT | CASSSTLSGGADNQPQHF | 18 | TRBJ1-5 | TRBD1 | TRBV7-2 | many
TGCAGTGCTAGTATGGCTAGCGGCACAGATACGCAGTATTTT | CSASMASGTDTQYF | 14 | TRBJ2-3 | - | TRBV20-1 | many
TGCAGCGTTGAAGACGGGGCGGGACAGGGGACCGGCTACACCTTC | CSVEDGAGQGTGYTF | 15 | TRBJ1-2 | TRBD1 | TRBV29-1 | many
TGCAGCGTTGAAGGTAGGGAGGTGTACAATGAGCAGTTCTTC | CSVEGREVYNEQFF | 14 | TRBJ2-1 | - | TRBV29-1 | many
TGTGCCTGGGGATCCGGGAAAGCCTACGAGCAGTACTTC | CAWGSGKAYEQYF | 13 | TRBJ2-7 | - | TRBV30 | many
TGTGCCAGCAGCCAGGGTGCCCTCCCTTACAATGAGCAGTTCTTC | CASSQGALPYNEQFF | 15 | TRBJ2-1 | - | TRBV7-2 | many
TGCGCCAGCAGCTTGGTACAGCTCACTGAAGCTTTCTTT | CASSLVQLTEAFF | 13 | TRBJ1-1 | - | TRBV5-1 | -
TGCGCCAGCAGCCGCGCCTGGGCAGGGAACTATGGCTACACCTTC | CASSRAWAGNYGYTF | 15 | TRBJ1-2 | - | TRBV5-1 | many
TGTACCATCAGTTACGACGGGACACAGAACACTGAAGCTTTCTTT | CTISYDGTQNTEAFF | 15 | TRBJ1-1 | - | TRBV10-3 | -
TGTGCCACCAGTGATAACGCAGGGGTAGGGCAGTACTTC | CATSDNAGVGQYF | 13 | TRBJ2-7 | - | TRBV24-1 | many
TGTGCCAGCAGCCCAGCGGGAGTCACAGATACGCAGTATTTT | CASSPAGVTDTQYF | 14 | TRBJ2-3 | TRBD2 | TRBV14 | -
TGCGCCAGCAGCCCCTCCGACCGGTCTAGCACAGATACGCAGTATTTT | CASSPSDRSSTDTQYF | 16 | TRBJ2-3 | - | TRBV4-3 | many
TGTGCCAGCAGCTGGGGACAGTCCACAGATACGCAGTATTTT | CASSWGQSTDTQYF | 14 | TRBJ2-3 | TRBD1 | TRBV7-2 | many
TGCGCCAGCAGCCCGGAACAGGGGGCCGGCGGGGAGCTGTTTTTT | CASSPEQGAGGELFF | 15 | TRBJ2-2 | TRBD1 | TRBV5-1 | many
TGTGCCAGCAGTTTAGCGTCCCGGGACAGGGGGCGCGGGGTTTACGAGCAGTACTTC | CASSLASRDRGRGVYEQYF | 19 | TRBJ2-7 | TRBD1 | TRBV12-3/TRBV12-4 | many
TGTGCCAGCAGCTCTAGCACCGGGGAGCTGTTTTTT | CASSSSTGELFF | 12 | TRBJ2-2 | - | TRBV11-2 | many
TGTGCCAGCAGCCGTAGGGGCACAGATACGCAGTATTTT | CASSRRGTDTQYF | 13 | TRBJ2-3 | - | TRBV6-5 | many